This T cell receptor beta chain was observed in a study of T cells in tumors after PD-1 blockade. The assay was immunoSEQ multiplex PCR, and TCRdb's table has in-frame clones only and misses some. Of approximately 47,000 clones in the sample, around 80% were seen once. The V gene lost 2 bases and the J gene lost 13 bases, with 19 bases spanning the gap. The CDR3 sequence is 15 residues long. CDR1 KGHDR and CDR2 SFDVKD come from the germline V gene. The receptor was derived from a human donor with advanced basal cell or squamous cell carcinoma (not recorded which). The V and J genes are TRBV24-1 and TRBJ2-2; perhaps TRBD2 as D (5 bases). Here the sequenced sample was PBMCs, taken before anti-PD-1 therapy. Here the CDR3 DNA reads TGTGCCACCAGTGATTCTGGACGGGAAGGGCGCGGGCTGTTTTTT. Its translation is CATSDSGREGRGLFF.